Below, 21 T cell receptor beta chains from the same sample are listed, as sequenced in a study of human T cells and chemical hapten exposure. This sample's time point: healthy volunteer bleed at 2 weeks. Extraction of total RNA was performed on unfractionated whole blood. TCRdb independently ran MiXCR on the RACE reads; one entry per CDR3 protein. The repertoire holds 100,000 to 150,000 distinct CDR3 sequences, with around 8.3% as singletons. The sample was whole blood. Source of these receptors: a male donor in good health. Some clones in this sample may be carry-over from other donors' samples.

The chain is built from TRBV7-9 and TRBJ2-7; unclear D gene. Trimming shortened V by 0 bases and J by 4 bases, and 13 bases separated the two germline ends. CDR3 size: 15 residues. CDR1 is SEHNR, CDR2 FQNEAQ, per germline (reference sequence). The CDR3 DNA sequence: TGTGCCAGCAGCTTAGCCGACCGGAACGAGTACGAGCAGTACTTC. Amino acid sequence: CASSLADRNEYEQYF.

This clonotype appeared many times. V usage is TRBV29-1 and J usage is TRBJ1-1; no clear D gene. The CDR3 extends over 13 amino acids. V lost 7 bases, J lost 1 base, and 13 bases lay in between. The germline V gene encodes CDR1 SQVTM and CDR2 ANQGSEA. CDR3 nucleotide sequence: TGCAGCGCCGAAAAGGTCCAGAACACTGAAGCTTTCTTT. It yields the protein CSAEKVQNTEAFF. Drawing the rest from reference TRBV29-1 and TRBJ1-1, the complete variable domain is SAVISQKPSRDICQRGTSLTIQCQVDSQVTMMFWYRQQPGQSLTLIATANQGSEATYESGFVIDKFPISRPNLTFSTLTVSNMSPEDSSIYLCSAEKVQNTEAFFGQGTRLTVV.

This clonotype was found a few times. This chain joins TRBV6-6 and TRBJ2-1; the D gene could be TRBD1 or TRBD2 (6 bases each). The germline V gene has CDR1 MNHNY and CDR2 SVGAGI (reference sequence). This CDR3 contains 15 residues. Deletions cut 8 bases from V and 4 bases from J, with 18 bases between. The CDR3 DNA is TGTGCCAGCCGTAGGGCCGGGGGCGAGTACAATGAGCAGTTCTTC. Translation: CASRRAGGEYNEQFF.

This clonotype was detected only a few times. The chain joins TRBV5-1 to TRBJ2-6, with D uncertain. The CDR3 spans 16 residues. Trimming shortened V by 0 bases and J by 4 bases, and 11 bases separated the two germline ends. The V gene's germline CDR1 is SGHRS and CDR2 YFSETQ. The CDR3 spells CASSLAAVAGANVLTF. As DNA, the CDR3 is TGCGCCAGCAGCTTGGCCGCAGTGGCCGGGGCCAACGTCCTGACTTTC.

The chain uses TRBV6-5 and TRBJ2-1; D not resolved. V lost 10 bases to trimming and J lost 6 bases, with 13 bases between them. The CDR3 contains 12 residues. Germline V CDR1 and CDR2: MNHEY, SVGAGI. The CDR3: CATFRPPNEQFF. The CDR3 bases are TGTGCCACTTTTCGACCCCCCAATGAGCAGTTCTTC.

This chain joins TRBV12-3 or TRBV12-4 and TRBJ1-5; a weak D match, TRBD1 (6 bases). This CDR3 is built from 13 residues. Trimming stripped 3 bases from V and 7 bases from J, with 10 bases between. As DNA, the CDR3 is TGTGCCAGCAGTTTGGGGGGCTGGCAGCCCCAGCATTTT. Encoded protein: CASSLGGWQPQHF.

This clonotype was seen many times. The chain employs TRBV20-1 and TRBJ2-2; 8 nucleotides align to TRBD1. Germline V gene sequence: CDR1 DFQATT, CDR2 SNEGSKA (reference sequence). V was clipped by 4 bases and J by 7 bases; unmatched bases: 8. The CDR3 runs 14 residues. This CDR3 is CSATARGQGGELFF. For the CDR3, the DNA is TGCAGTGCTACTGCCAGGGGGCAGGGCGGGGAGCTGTTTTTT.

This clonotype appeared a few times. V and J are TRBV20-1 and TRBJ2-1; TRBD2 matches at 7 bases. V lost 2 bases to trimming and J lost 2 bases; unmatched junction nucleotides: 3. The CDR3 sequence is 14 residues long. The germline CDR1 and CDR2 sequences are DFQATT and SNEGSKA (reference sequence). The DNA for the CDR3 is TGCAGTGCTAGACTAAGCGGGACCTACAATGAGCAGTTCTTC. Protein sequence: CSARLSGTYNEQFF.

This clonotype was counted only a few times. The genes are TRBV6-1 and TRBJ1-5; D is possibly TRBD1 (5 bases). V dropped 2 bases and J dropped 7 bases, with 12 bases sitting between them. Germline CDR1 and CDR2: MNHNS and SASEGT. CDR3 size: 14 residues. This CDR3 is CASSEWGFRQPQHF. CDR3 sequence (DNA): TGTGCCAGCAGTGAATGGGGGTTCAGGCAGCCCCAGCATTTT.

V and J are TRBV20-1 and TRBJ2-3; 8 positions match TRBD1. This CDR3 is built from 16 residues. The germline V gene has CDR1 DFQATT and CDR2 SNEGSKA (reference sequence). With 6 bases clipped from V and 3 bases from J, the junction kept 14 bases outside the gene matches. The DNA of the CDR3 is TGCAGTGCGAAAGGGCCAAGGCAGGGGGCAACAGATACGCAGTATTTT. It translates to CSAKGPRQGATDTQYF.

This chain links TRBV20-1 with TRBJ2-3; D may be TRBD1 (5 bases). Looked up from germline, CDR1 is DFQATT and CDR2 is SNEGSKA (reference sequence). V was cut by 3 bases and J by 3 bases, with 13 bases left in between. The CDR3 runs 14 residues. This CDR3 is CSASLGQGTDTQYF. The CDR3, as DNA: TGCAGTGCTAGCTTGGGGCAGGGAACAGATACGCAGTATTTT.

The chain combines TRBV5-1 with TRBJ2-1; 14 positions agree with TRBD2. V lost 3 bases and J lost 8; bases outside the gene matches: 10. Germline V lookup: CDR1 SGHRS, CDR2 YFSETQ. The CDR3 sequence is 17 residues long. CDR3 in DNA: TGCGCCAGCAGCTCTTGGTTGGGACTAGCGGGGGTGGATGAGCAGTTCTTC. Amino acid sequence: CASSSWLGLAGVDEQFF.

This chain links TRBV27 with TRBJ1-5; possibly TRBD1 for D (6 bases). Germline assignment: CDR1 MNHEY and CDR2 SMNVEV (reference sequence). Trimming pared 7 bases from V and 4 bases from J, leaving 20 bases between. The CDR3 loop spans 16 amino acids. CDR3 coding DNA: TGTGCCAGCAAAAGACTCACGACAGGCCAGAATCAGCCCCAGCATTTT. Residues: CASKRLTTGQNQPQHF.

This clonotype has a handful of counts. The chain employs TRBV11-2 and TRBJ2-7, with D possibly TRBD1 on 8 matching bases. The V end was cut by 5 bases, the J end by 3 bases, with 20 bases between. The CDR3 extends over 16 amino acids. Germline lookup yields CDR1 SGHAT and CDR2 FQNNGV. CDR3 loop: CASSLGGGTGIYEQYF. CDR3 nucleotide sequence: TGTGCCAGCAGCCTAGGGGGAGGGACAGGCATCTACGAGCAGTACTTC.

This chain links TRBV18 with TRBJ2-2; tentative D call: TRBD1 (6 bases). The CDR3 spans 15 residues. Germline V gene data show CDR1 as KGHSH and CDR2 as LQKENI. V was clipped by 1 base and J by 2 bases, with 8 bases between them. Here the CDR3 reads CASSPQTGNTGELFF. The CDR3 nucleotides read TGTGCCAGCTCACCACAGACAGGCAACACCGGGGAGCTGTTTTTT. Combining the CDR3 with reference TRBV18 and TRBJ2-2 gives the whole variable domain NAGVMQNPRHLVRRRGQEARLRCSPMKGHSHVYWYRQLPEEGLKFMVYLQKENIIDESGMPKERFSAEFPKEGPSILRIQQVVRGDSAAYFCASSPQTGNTGELFFGEGSRLTVL.

This clonotype was detected ten times or more. J is TRBJ1-2 and V is TRBV19; D is undetermined. Germline V gene data show CDR1 as LNHDA and CDR2 as SQIVND (reference sequence). This CDR3 contains 13 residues. Between the trimmed V and J ends, which lost 6 bases and 2 bases, there was a span of 10 bases. CDR3 protein: CASRSDGNYGYTF. CDR3 DNA: TGTGCCAGTAGATCGGACGGGAACTATGGCTACACCTTC.

This clonotype was detected many times. This sequence joins TRBV7-3 and TRBJ1-2, with 8 bases identical to TRBD1. The germline gives CDR1 SGHTA, CDR2 FQGTGA. The CDR3 covers 17 residues. J lost 0 bases, V lost 4 bases, and 10 bases had no gene match. The CDR3 sequence is CASSSPGQEGPNYGYTF. The CDR3 DNA sequence: TGTGCCAGCAGCTCGCCGGGACAGGAAGGACCTAACTATGGCTACACCTTC. The full variable domain, with the rest looked up from reference TRBV7-3 and TRBJ1-2, is GAGVSQTPSNKVTEKGKYVELRCDPISGHTALYWYRQSLGQGPEFLIYFQGTGAADDSGLPNDRFFAVRPEGSVSTLKIQRTERGDSAVYLCASSSPGQEGPNYGYTFGSGTRLTVV.

The chain combines TRBV15 with TRBJ2-5; 11 bases line up with TRBD1. Germline CDR1 is LNHNV and CDR2 is YYDKDF (reference sequence). The junction had 6 bases not matched to a gene; V was cut back by 5 bases and J by 4 bases. The CDR3 contains 15 residues. The CDR3 DNA reads TGTGCCACCAGCCTCCGGACAGGGGGCCTAGAGACCCAGTACTTC. It translates to CATSLRTGGLETQYF.

This rearrangement joins TRBV7-8 to TRBJ1-5; D uncertain. V lost 2 bases, J lost 6 bases, and 8 bases lay in between. The CDR3 has 13 residues. Germline CDR1 and CDR2: SGHVS and FQNEAQ. The CDR3 loop reads CASSLQGSQPQHF. As DNA, the CDR3 is TGTGCCAGCAGCTTACAAGGGAGTCAGCCCCAGCATTTT.

The J gene is TRBJ2-1, the V gene TRBV27; 13 bases are shared with TRBD2. The CDR3 has 16 residues. The germline V gene encodes CDR1 MNHEY and CDR2 SMNVEV (reference sequence). The trim removed 7 bases at V and 7 bases at J, leaving 10 bases unmatched. CDR3 DNA sequence: TGTGCCAGCACTTGGGGACCGGGACTAGCGGGGAATGAGCAGTTCTTC. Protein product: CASTWGPGLAGNEQFF.

At least ten counts were recorded for this clonotype. The gene calls are TRBV29-1 and TRBJ2-3; D not resolved. This CDR3 is built from 14 residues. Trimming shortened V by 7 bases and J by 1 base, and 15 bases separated the two germline ends. Looked up from germline, CDR1 is SQVTM and CDR2 is ANQGSEA. CDR3 residues: CSGARGARTDTQYF. The CDR3 region has the DNA TGCAGCGGGGCCCGAGGAGCACGCACAGATACGCAGTATTTT.